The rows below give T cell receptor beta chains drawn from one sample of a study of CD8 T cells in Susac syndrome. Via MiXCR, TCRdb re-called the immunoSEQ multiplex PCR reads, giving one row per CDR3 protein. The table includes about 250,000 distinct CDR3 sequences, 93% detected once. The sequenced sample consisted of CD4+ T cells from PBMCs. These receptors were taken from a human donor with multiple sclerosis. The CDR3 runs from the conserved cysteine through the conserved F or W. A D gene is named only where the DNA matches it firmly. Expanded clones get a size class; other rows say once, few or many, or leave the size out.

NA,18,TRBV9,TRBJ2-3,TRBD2,TGTGCCAGCACCAACACGGGACTAGCGGGAGGACGCACAGATACGCAGTATTTT,CASTNTGLAGGRTDTQYF
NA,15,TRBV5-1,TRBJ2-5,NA,TGCGCCAGCAGCTCGTGGCAGGGTGGTGAAGAGACCCAGTACTTC,CASSSWQGGEETQYF
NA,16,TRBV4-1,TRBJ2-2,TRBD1,TGCGCCAGCAGCCAACCTGGGACAGACAGCACCGGGGAGCTGTTTTTT,CASSQPGTDSTGELFF
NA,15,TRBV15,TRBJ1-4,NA,TGTGCCACCCACGATTTTGGTCTGGCGGGAGAAAAACTGTTTTTT,CATHDFGLAGEKLFF
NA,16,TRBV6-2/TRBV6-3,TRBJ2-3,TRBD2,TGTGCCAGCAGTAGCGGGACCGAGACTAGCACAGATACGCAGTATTTT,CASSSGTETSTDTQYF
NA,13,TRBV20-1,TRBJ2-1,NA,TGCAGTGCTAGTGTATCTCGTTACAATGAGCAGTTCTTC,CSASVSRYNEQFF
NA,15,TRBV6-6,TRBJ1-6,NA,TGTGCCAGCAGTTACTCGGGGGTTGAGGATTCACCCCTCCACTTT,CASSYSGVEDSPLHF
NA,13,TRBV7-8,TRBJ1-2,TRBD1,TGTGCCAGCAGCCCGACAGGGGGCTATGGCTACACCTTC,CASSPTGGYGYTF
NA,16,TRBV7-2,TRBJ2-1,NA,TGTGCCAGCAGCTTAGTAAAGGCGGGGCCCTACAATGAGCAGTTCTTC,CASSLVKAGPYNEQFF
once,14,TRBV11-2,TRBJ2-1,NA,TGTGCCAGCAGCTTGGGTGGGCGTTTGGATGAGCAGTTCTTC,CASSLGGRLDEQFF
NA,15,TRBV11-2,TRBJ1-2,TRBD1,TGTGCCAGCACCCAGACGAGACAGGGAGGGTCTGGCTACACCTTC,CASTQTRQGGSGYTF
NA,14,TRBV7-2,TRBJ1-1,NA,TGTGCCAGCAGCTACGACATAGTGAACACTGAAGCTTTCTTT,CASSYDIVNTEAFF
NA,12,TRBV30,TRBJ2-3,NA,TGTGCCTGGAGTGCCGGGTGGGATACGCAGTATTTT,CAWSAGWDTQYF
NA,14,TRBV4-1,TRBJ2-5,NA,TGCGCCAGCAGCCAAGGACCCGTTCGGGAGACCCAGTACTTC,CASSQGPVRETQYF
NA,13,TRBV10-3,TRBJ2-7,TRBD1,TGTGCCATCAAAGGGACAGGGGGCTACGAGCAGTACTTC,CAIKGTGGYEQYF
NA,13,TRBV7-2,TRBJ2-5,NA,TGTGCCAGCAGCCTAACTAGGTCGGAGACCCAGTACTTC,CASSLTRSETQYF
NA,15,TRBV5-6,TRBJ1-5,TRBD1,TGTGCCAGCAGCTTGGGGACAGGGGTCAATCAGCCCCAGCATTTT,CASSLGTGVNQPQHF
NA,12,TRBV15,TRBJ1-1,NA,TGTGCCACCAGCAGGGCTAACACTGAAGCTTTCTTT,CATSRANTEAFF
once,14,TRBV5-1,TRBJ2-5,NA,TGCGCCAGCAGCTTGTTACAGAGCGGGGAGACCCAGTACTTC,CASSLLQSGETQYF
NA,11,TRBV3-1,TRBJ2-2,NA,TGTGCCACCGGGTCCACCGGGGAGCTGTTTTTT,CATGSTGELFF
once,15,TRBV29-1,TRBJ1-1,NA,TGCAGCGTGCGGGCCCAAGGGTCCATGAACACTGAAGCTTTCTTT,CSVRAQGSMNTEAFF
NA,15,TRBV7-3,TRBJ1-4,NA,TGTGCCAGCAGCTTGACAGGTTCAAGTAATGAAAAACTGTTTTTT,CASSLTGSSNEKLFF
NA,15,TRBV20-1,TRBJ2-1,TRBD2,TGCAGTGCTAGACTTTCCGGGGGGGCCAACAATGAGCAGTTCTTC,CSARLSGGANNEQFF